This T cell receptor delta chain stems from a study of human gamma delta and Vdelta1 T cells (dated 2018 in TCRdb). In terms of the full investigation: The study examined Delta One T cells, which are Vd1+ gamma-delta T cells, as cytotoxic effectors against acute myeloid leukemia.

This clone qualifies as large (0.1 to 1%). The clone's antigen remains unknown. Within one base of it there is no much larger clone, and no base qualities were kept. Other nucleotide sequences from this sample produce the same CDR3. CDR1 and CDR2 are drawn from the germline V gene: TSWWSYY, QGS. V drops 5 bases and J drops 1 base, leaving 14 bases in between. Taken from cysteine to phenylalanine, the CDR3 has 15 residues. Only the CDR3 DNA is retained, 45 bases long and in frame from the first base. Receptors were amplified or captured by PCR. The data were produced on an Illumina MiSeq. TCRdb called clones afresh from the public reads with CATT; identical DNA rows were later merged. The sample table contains over 5,500 delta-chain clones; only one count was recorded for over 8.5% of them. 12% to 15% of the sample is taken by the ten largest.

Sequenced material: naive CD27+ Vdelta1 gamma-delta T cells from blood. The clonotype was recovered from a human donor in good health. The chain joins TRDV1 to TRDJ1; the D gene assignment is ambiguous. The DNA is TGTGCTCTTGGGCCCACAAAACGAGTCACCGATAAACTCATCTTT. This codes for CALGPTKRVTDKLIF.